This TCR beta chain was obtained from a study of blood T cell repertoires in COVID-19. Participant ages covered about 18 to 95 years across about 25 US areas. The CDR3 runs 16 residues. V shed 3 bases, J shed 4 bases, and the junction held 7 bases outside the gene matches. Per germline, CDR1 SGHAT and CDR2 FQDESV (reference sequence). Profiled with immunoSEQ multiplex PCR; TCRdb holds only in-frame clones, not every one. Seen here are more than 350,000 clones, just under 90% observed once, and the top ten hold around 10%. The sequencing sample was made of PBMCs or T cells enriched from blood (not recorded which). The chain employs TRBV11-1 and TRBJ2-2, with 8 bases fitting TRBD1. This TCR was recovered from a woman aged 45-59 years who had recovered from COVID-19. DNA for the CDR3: TGTGCCAGCAGCTTCGGGCAGGGGGCGATCACCGGGGAGCTGTTTTTT. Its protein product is CASSFGQGAITGELFF.